This TCR beta chain was recorded in a study of CD8+ T cells in alopecia areata. For the study at large: Patients remained on tofacitinib for 6 to 18 months and then went 6 months without it.

As to treatment: oral pan-JAK inhibitor, 5-10 mg twice daily. Researchers took lesional scalp punch biopsies and peripheral blood from people who were alopecia areata patients. In each case, RNA was isolated and then reverse transcribed into cDNA as the sequencing template. Profiled with immunoSEQ multiplex PCR; TCRdb holds only in-frame clones, not every one. The sample comprises a few hundred thousand clones, roughly 56% of which are singletons, and 1.6% rests with the top ten. Study observations and caveats: Among the top 100, expanded CD8+ clones were significantly decreased by tofacitinib, as was scalp clonality.

This clone was counted a few times. Its antigen is not identified. With V trimmed by 2 bases and J by 3 bases, 4 bases remained unmatched. CDR3 length: 15 residues. The germline V gene has CDR1 LGHNA and CDR2 YSLEER. This TCR came from a human donor with alopecia areata. Sequencing used CD4+ T cells sorted from blood, obtained at week 4, from a patient treated with tofacitinib. The J gene is TRBJ2-7, the V gene TRBV4-3, with 10 bases that match TRBD2. CDR3 DNA: TGCGCCAGCAGCCAAAGAGCGGGGGGGGACTACGAGCAGTACTTC. The encoded protein is CASSQRAGGDYEQYF.